Listed below are T cell receptor beta chains from one sample, sequenced in a study of blood T cell repertoires in COVID-19. Profiling relied on immunoSEQ multiplex PCR, and the TCRdb table lists in-frame clones only, not all of them. The table includes under 200,000 clones, around 83% detected once. The sequenced material came from peripheral blood. The receptors were sampled from a man between 70 and 80 years old who had recovered from COVID-19. The CDR3 runs from the conserved cysteine through the conserved F or W. Fields, in order: clone size, V gene, J gene, D gene, CDR3 DNA, CDR3 protein. The D gene is left open where the match is weak. Rows give clone size only sometimes, using once, few, many, or a class for an expanded clone.

size: .
V: TRBV4-2
J: TRBJ2-7
D: TRBD1
DNA: TGTGCCAGCAGCCCGGACAGGGAAGAAGGGAACTACGAGCAGTACTTC
CDR3: CASSPDREEGNYEQYF

size: .
V: TRBV2
J: TRBJ2-5
D: .
DNA: TGTGCCAGCAGTGACGGTTCCCAAGAGACCCAGTACTTC
CDR3: CASSDGSQETQYF

size: .
V: TRBV29-1
J: TRBJ2-3
D: TRBD1
DNA: TGCAGCGGTGGACCGGGACAGTCCACAGATACGCAGTATTTT
CDR3: CSGGPGQSTDTQYF

size: once
V: TRBV5-4
J: TRBJ2-5
D: TRBD2
DNA: TGTGCCAGCAGCGCAGCGGGAGGGCCTCTGGAGACCCAGTACTTC
CDR3: CASSAAGGPLETQYF

size: many
V: TRBV5-1
J: TRBJ2-5
D: .
DNA: TGCGCCAGCAGCATCCGTTTTGACTCCCAAGAGACCCAGTACTTC
CDR3: CASSIRFDSQETQYF

size: .
V: TRBV19
J: TRBJ1-5
D: .
DNA: TGTGCCAGTAAGGGGATGAATCAGCCCCAGCATTTT
CDR3: CASKGMNQPQHF

size: .
V: TRBV28
J: TRBJ2-5
D: TRBD2
DNA: TGTGCCAGCAGCGAGCGGGAGGGCCGGGAGACCCAGTACTTC
CDR3: CASSEREGRETQYF

size: .
V: TRBV29-1
J: TRBJ2-1
D: TRBD1
DNA: TGCAGCGGTCAGGGGGCGGTCTCTAATGAGCAGTTCTTC
CDR3: CSGQGAVSNEQFF

size: .
V: TRBV27
J: TRBJ2-7
D: TRBD1
DNA: TGTGCCAGCAATCCCCCGTGGGACAGCCAGTTCTCCTACGAGCAGTACTTC
CDR3: CASNPPWDSQFSYEQYF

size: .
V: TRBV10-2
J: TRBJ2-7
D: .
DNA: TGCGCCAGCAGTGACAACTCCTACGAGCAGTACTTC
CDR3: CASSDNSYEQYF

size: .
V: TRBV27
J: TRBJ2-1
D: TRBD2
DNA: TGTGCCAGCAGGGGACTAGCGGGAGTATCTTTCTACAATGAGCAGTTCTTC
CDR3: CASRGLAGVSFYNEQFF

size: .
V: TRBV6-2/TRBV6-3
J: TRBJ2-5
D: .
DNA: TGTGCCAGCAGTTACGGGAGAGAGACCCAGTACTTC
CDR3: CASSYGRETQYF

size: .
V: TRBV6-5
J: TRBJ1-2
D: .
DNA: TGTGCCAGCACCATTGGGACATATAATGGCTACACCTTC
CDR3: CASTIGTYNGYTF

size: .
V: TRBV30
J: TRBJ1-5
D: .
DNA: TGTGCCTGGAGTGTGAGAAGCAATCAGCCCCAGCATTTT
CDR3: CAWSVRSNQPQHF

size: .
V: TRBV5-1
J: TRBJ1-4
D: .
DNA: TGCGCCAGCAGCCCCCTCGACTTAGGGAGGCTGTTTTTT
CDR3: CASSPLDLGRLFF

size: .
V: TRBV6-1
J: TRBJ2-7
D: TRBD2
DNA: TGTGCCAGCAGTGAAGCCTTAATAGCGGGAGTACACGAGCAGTACTTC
CDR3: CASSEALIAGVHEQYF

size: .
V: TRBV5-5
J: TRBJ2-7
D: TRBD1
DNA: TGTGCCAGCAGCCAACGGGACAGGTCCTCGGATGAGCAGTACTTC
CDR3: CASSQRDRSSDEQYF

size: .
V: TRBV7-2
J: TRBJ2-5
D: .
DNA: TGTGCCAGCAGCCACCCGGGGGGCGGGGAGACCCAGTACTTC
CDR3: CASSHPGGGETQYF

size: .
V: TRBV28
J: TRBJ1-1
D: .
DNA: TGTGCCAGCAGTACCGGACAGAACACTGAAGCTTTCTTT
CDR3: CASSTGQNTEAFF

size: .
V: TRBV5-4
J: TRBJ1-6
D: .
DNA: TGTGCCAGCAGCAAGGACTTGCCGGGCGAAAATTCACCCCTCCACTTT
CDR3: CASSKDLPGENSPLHF

size: .
V: TRBV19
J: TRBJ1-5
D: TRBD1
DNA: TGTGCCAGCACCCGTGGGCAGGGGGCGAATTTGGGCAATCAGCCCCAGCATTTT
CDR3: CASTRGQGANLGNQPQHF

size: .
V: TRBV28
J: TRBJ1-2
D: .
DNA: TGTCTTTCGGCGACTAGCTATGGCTACACCTTC
CDR3: CLSATSYGYTF

size: .
V: TRBV5-1
J: TRBJ2-5
D: TRBD2
DNA: TGCGCCAGCAGCAGAGCGGGGAACCAAGAGACCCAGTACTTC
CDR3: CASSRAGNQETQYF

size: few
V: TRBV5-1
J: TRBJ2-1
D: TRBD2
DNA: TGCGCCAGCAGCAGAGCGGGAGGGAATAATGAGCAGTTCTTC
CDR3: CASSRAGGNNEQFF

size: .
V: TRBV19
J: TRBJ2-7
D: .
DNA: TGTGCCAGTAGTAGGATGTCAGGGGTTCCCGAGCAGTACTTC
CDR3: CASSRMSGVPEQYF

size: .
V: TRBV30
J: TRBJ2-7
D: TRBD1
DNA: TGTGCCTGGAGCTACAGCCCCGGGACAGTCAATCGGCAGTACTTC
CDR3: CAWSYSPGTVNRQYF

size: .
V: TRBV7-9
J: TRBJ1-2
D: TRBD1
DNA: TGTGCCAGCAGCTTAGAAGGGGGCGACTATGGCTACACCTTC
CDR3: CASSLEGGDYGYTF

size: few
V: TRBV19
J: TRBJ2-7
D: TRBD2
DNA: TGTGCCAGTAGTCTTACGACTAGCGGGTCCTACGAGCAGTACTTC
CDR3: CASSLTTSGSYEQYF

size: .
V: TRBV7-2
J: TRBJ2-7
D: .
DNA: TGTGCCAGCAGCTTAGAACCGGGGGTTTACGAGCAGTACTTC
CDR3: CASSLEPGVYEQYF

size: .
V: TRBV18
J: TRBJ2-4
D: TRBD2
DNA: TGTGCCAGCTCACAATCCGGGACTACCAATAGAAACATTCAGTACTTC
CDR3: CASSQSGTTNRNIQYF

size: .
V: TRBV18
J: TRBJ1-2
D: .
DNA: TGTGCCAGCTCACCAGCGAGGGCTTCTAACTATGGCTACACCTTC
CDR3: CASSPARASNYGYTF

size: few
V: TRBV6-2/TRBV6-3
J: TRBJ1-6
D: .
DNA: TGTGCCAGCAGTTACCAGGAAAGGTACTCACCCCTCCACTTT
CDR3: CASSYQERYSPLHF

size: .
V: TRBV29-1
J: TRBJ2-5
D: TRBD2
DNA: TGCAGCGTTGTAGAGCTAGCGGGACCGGGGGAGACCCAGTACTTC
CDR3: CSVVELAGPGETQYF

size: .
V: TRBV2
J: TRBJ2-1
D: .
DNA: TGTGCCAGCAGTGAACTCGGCGTGGGAGGACAATACAATGAGCAGTTCTTC
CDR3: CASSELGVGGQYNEQFF

size: .
V: TRBV28
J: TRBJ2-3
D: .
DNA: TGTGCCAGCAGTCCACGGACAGCACACACAGATACGCAGTATTTT
CDR3: CASSPRTAHTDTQYF

size: .
V: TRBV10-3
J: TRBJ2-1
D: TRBD2
DNA: TGTGCCATCAGTGACGGGGCTAGCGGACACCCCTCCTACAATGAGCAGTTCTTC
CDR3: CAISDGASGHPSYNEQFF

size: .
V: TRBV28
J: TRBJ2-3
D: TRBD2
DNA: TGTGCCAGCTCGACTAGCGGGACTCTAGATACGCAGTATTTT
CDR3: CASSTSGTLDTQYF

size: few
V: TRBV2
J: TRBJ1-5
D: .
DNA: TGTGCCAGCTCGGCTCGGGGGGGTAGTCAGCCCCAGCATTTT
CDR3: CASSARGGSQPQHF

size: .
V: TRBV15
J: TRBJ2-1
D: TRBD2
DNA: TGTGCCACCAGCAGAGCTAGCGGGAGGGCCGATGAGCAGTTCTTC
CDR3: CATSRASGRADEQFF

size: .
V: TRBV4-3
J: TRBJ1-3
D: .
DNA: TGCGCCAGCAGCCAAGATAGCAATCCCGGAAACACCATATATTTT
CDR3: CASSQDSNPGNTIYF

size: .
V: TRBV5-1
J: TRBJ2-3
D: TRBD1
DNA: TGCGCCAGCAGCTTGGGACAGGGTTCATGGGATACGCAGTATTTT
CDR3: CASSLGQGSWDTQYF

size: .
V: TRBV5-4
J: TRBJ2-7
D: TRBD2
DNA: TGTGCCAGCAGCCTAGGGACTAGCGGGACTGGCGAGCAGTACTTC
CDR3: CASSLGTSGTGEQYF

size: .
V: TRBV6-5
J: TRBJ2-2
D: TRBD2
DNA: TGTGCCAGCAGCCGGACTAGCGGGAACACCGGGGAGCTGTTTTTT
CDR3: CASSRTSGNTGELFF

size: few
V: TRBV5-6
J: TRBJ2-2
D: .
DNA: TGTGCCAGCAGCTTGGGGGGAGACACCGGGGAGCTGTTTTTT
CDR3: CASSLGGDTGELFF

size: .
V: TRBV6-5
J: TRBJ2-7
D: TRBD2
DNA: TGTGCCAGCAACCCGACTAGCAGCTACGAGCAGTACTTC
CDR3: CASNPTSSYEQYF

size: .
V: TRBV28
J: TRBJ1-1
D: .
DNA: TGTGCCAGCAGTCGTGCCGGGTGGGTGAACACTGAAGCTTTCTTT
CDR3: CASSRAGWVNTEAFF

size: few
V: TRBV7-9
J: TRBJ2-7
D: .
DNA: TGTGCCAGCAGCTTAGGTTCAGGTTCGTACGAGCAGTACTTC
CDR3: CASSLGSGSYEQYF

size: .
V: TRBV28
J: TRBJ2-7
D: .
DNA: TGTGCCAGCAGAGTAGGGGTCGGCGAGCAGTACTTC
CDR3: CASRVGVGEQYF

size: .
V: TRBV7-3
J: TRBJ2-1
D: .
DNA: TGTGCCAGCAGCTTTCACACGGGAGCAGGGCGGAATGAGCAGTTCTTC
CDR3: CASSFHTGAGRNEQFF

size: .
V: TRBV25-1
J: TRBJ2-7
D: TRBD1
DNA: TGTGCCAGCAGTGACCAGGGGGTGTACTTC
CDR3: CASSDQGVYF

size: medium-sized
V: TRBV9
J: TRBJ2-2
D: .
DNA: TGTGCCAGCAGCGTAGAGGGGGGGAAGAGGGCCCCCGGGGAGCTGTTTTTT
CDR3: CASSVEGGKRAPGELFF